This T cell receptor (beta chain) was documented in a study of blood T cell repertoires in COVID-19. The wider study: COVID-19 samples, acute and convalescent, were from the United States, Italy and Spain. Sources were T cells, B-cell-depleted T cells, or PBMCs; the material itself was cDNA or gDNA.

Original handling: Using reference gene primer amplification, nucleated cell counts were estimated. Sequenced by immunoSEQ multiplex PCR; TCRdb stores in-frame clones only, minus some. Clone size and the V and J calls come from that table; the DNA yielded D and trimming. The table shows around 56,000 clones, with roughly 80% occurring only once. The germline CDR1 and CDR2 sequences are MNHEY and SMNVEV (reference sequence). With 5 bases clipped from V and 5 bases from J, the junction kept 12 bases outside the gene matches. The CDR3 has 17 amino acids. Input material: peripheral blood. The chain recombines TRBV27 with TRBJ2-5, with 12 bases lining up with TRBD2. The source of this sequence is a woman in her 70s with acute or convalescent COVID-19. In nucleotides, the CDR3 is TGTGCCAGCAGTACCTACAGGACTAGCGGGACTCAGGAGACCCAGTACTTC. Its translation is CASSTYRTSGTQETQYF.